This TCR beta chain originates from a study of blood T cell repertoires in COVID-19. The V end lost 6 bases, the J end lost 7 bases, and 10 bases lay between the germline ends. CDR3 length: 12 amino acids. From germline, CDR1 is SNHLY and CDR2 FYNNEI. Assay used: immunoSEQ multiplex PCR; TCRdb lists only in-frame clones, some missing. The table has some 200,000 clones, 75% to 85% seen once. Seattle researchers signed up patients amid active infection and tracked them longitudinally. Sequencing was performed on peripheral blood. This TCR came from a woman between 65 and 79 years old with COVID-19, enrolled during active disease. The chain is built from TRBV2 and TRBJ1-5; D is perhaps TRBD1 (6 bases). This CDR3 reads CASRGAWQPQHF. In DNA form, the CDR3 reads TGTGCCAGCAGGGGGGCCTGGCAGCCCCAGCATTTT.